These 9 T cell receptor beta chains were sequenced from one sample in a study of blood T cell repertoires in COVID-19. Profiling relied on immunoSEQ multiplex PCR, and the TCRdb table lists in-frame clones only, not all of them. The sample lists about 210,000 clones, just under 85% occurring once. The material sequenced was peripheral blood. The source is a woman between 50 and 59 years old with active or convalescent COVID-19.

This clone was seen just once. The chain links TRBV5-1 to TRBJ2-3, with TRBD2 matching over 8 bases. The germline CDR1 and CDR2 sequences are SGHRS and YFSETQ. This CDR3 has 16 amino acids. Trimming removed 2 bases from V and 4 bases from J; junction bases left unmatched: 9. The CDR3 DNA reads as TGCGCCAGCAGCTTAACCACGGGGGGGAAGGCAGATACGCAGTATTTT. Translating gives CASSLTTGGKADTQYF.

This clone was recorded many times. J is TRBJ2-3 and V is TRBV9, with TRBD2 identical over 11 bases. Germline loops: CDR1 SGDLS, CDR2 YYNGEE. The ends lost 3 bases at V and 2 bases at J; junction bases unmatched: 8. CDR3 length: 17 amino acids. DNA of the CDR3: TGTGCCAGCAGCGCCTTCTTAGCGGGGGGGAACACAGATACGCAGTATTTT. This gives the protein CASSAFLAGGNTDTQYF.

The rearrangement joins TRBV15 to TRBJ2-1, with TRBD2 identical over 8 bases. The junction had 7 bases not matched to a gene; V was cut back by 3 bases and J by 6 bases. Germline V gene sequence: CDR1 LNHNV, CDR2 YYDKDF (reference sequence). CDR3 length: 15 amino acids. The CDR3 loop reads CATSRNGRVGNEQFF. In DNA form, the CDR3 reads TGTGCCACCAGCAGGAACGGGAGGGTAGGCAATGAGCAGTTCTTC.

V is TRBV7-9 and J is TRBJ2-1; 9 bases match TRBD2. In germline, CDR1 is SEHNR, CDR2 FQNEAQ (reference sequence). This CDR3 has 15 amino acids. V lost 1 base, J lost 5 bases, and 3 bases stayed unmatched. The CDR3 coding sequence is TGTGCCAGCAGCTTAGGGGCTAGCGGGAACAATGAGCAGTTCTTC. It yields the protein CASSLGASGNNEQFF. The complete variable domain, with remaining parts taken from reference TRBV7-9 and TRBJ2-1, reads DTGVSQNPRHKITKRGQNVTFRCDPISEHNRLYWYRQTLGQGPEFLTYFQNEAQLEKSRLLSDRFSAERPKGSFSTLEIQRTEQGDSAMYLCASSLGASGNNEQFFGPGTRLTVL.

J is TRBJ2-7 and V is TRBV10-2, with 7 bases aligning to TRBD1. V was pared by 6 bases and J by 2 bases, with 10 bases of the junction left unmatched. The CDR3 totals 15 residues. Germline V CDR1 and CDR2: WSHSY, SAAADI. In DNA, the CDR3 is TGCGCCAGCAGGGGGTTGACAGGGTGGCCCTACGAGCAGTACTTC. Encoded protein: CASRGLTGWPYEQYF.

The V gene is TRBV10-3, the J gene TRBJ2-7; a possible D gene is TRBD1 (7 bases). The germline V and J ends were trimmed by 6 bases and 1 base, with 13 bases remaining between them. The CDR3 covers 14 residues. Germline V CDR1 and CDR2: ENHRY, SYGVKD. CDR3: CAIRARGQSYEQYF. CDR3 bases: TGTGCCATCAGGGCGCGGGGACAGTCCTACGAGCAGTACTTC.

The genes are TRBV30 and TRBJ1-2, with a weak D call TRBD1 (6 bases). Trimming removed 2 bases from V and 5 bases from J, with 15 bases in between. The CDR3 covers 14 residues. In germline, CDR1 is GTSNPN, CDR2 SVGIG (reference sequence). In DNA form, the CDR3 reads TGTGCCTGGAGTCAGGGGAGGGGGGTGTATGGCTACACCTTC. Its translation: CAWSQGRGVYGYTF.

This clone was counted between two and nine times. Additional DNA sequences in this sample encode the identical CDR3. The genes are TRBV18 and TRBJ1-2; 11 nucleotides line up with TRBD1. After removal of 0 bases from V and 6 bases from J, the junction contained 3 bases not matched to a gene. In germline, CDR1 is KGHSH, CDR2 LQKENI. CDR3 length: 15 residues. The CDR3 here is CASSPPGQGEHGYTF. DNA for the CDR3: TGTGCCAGCTCACCACCGGGACAGGGGGAGCATGGCTACACCTTC.

This chain connects TRBV7-6 to TRBJ2-5; TRBD2 agrees at 11 bases. CDR3 length: 17 amino acids. The V gene end was trimmed by 4 bases and the J gene end by 5 bases; junction bases not matched to a gene: 12. Germline V gene data show CDR1 as SGHVS and CDR2 as FNYEAQ. The CDR3 protein is CASSSGLAGGRGETQYF. The CDR3 nucleotides are TGTGCCAGCAGCTCAGGACTAGCGGGCGGCCGGGGGGAGACCCAGTACTTC. The full variable domain, its missing parts supplied by reference TRBV7-6 and TRBJ2-5, is GAGVSQSPRYKVTKRGQDVALRCDPISGHVSLYWYRQALGQGPEFLTYFNYEAQQDKSGLPNDRFSAERPEGSISTLTIQRTEQRDSAMYRCASSSGLAGGRGETQYFGPGTRLLVL.